This TCR beta chain derives from a study of CD8 T cells in Susac syndrome (dated by TCRdb to between 2018 and 2021). Regarding the study in general: Among the Susac syndrome patients who were sequenced, clinically active disease was present in over 5 and clinical remission was observed in fewer than 10. CD8+ T cell repertoire clonality was compared between fewer than 13 healthy donors, approximately 14 Susac syndrome patients and 15 multiple sclerosis patients. At the time of blood withdrawal, Susac syndrome patients were either therapy-naive, taking corticosteroids (with some also receiving IVIg), or on IVIg alone. Repertoire sequencing was used to test whether CD8+ T cell activation and differentiation in Susac syndrome was antigen driven. Results the study describes overall, beyond this receptor: The number of individuals in the TCR sequencing and HLA analysis was acknowledged as relatively small. Roughly 15 Susac-specific public clones were identified in the total CD8+ repertoire, and five or six Susac-specific public clones were identified in the CD8+ TEMRA repertoire. Clonal expansion was seen in Susac syndrome CD8+ repertoires, peaking in CD8+ TEMRA cells and being greater in clinically active patients than in remitting ones.

RNA was extracted using the RNeasy kit, and roughly 0.45 to 1 microgram was reverse transcribed with random hexamers. TCR beta CDR3 regions were amplified with the immunoSEQ multiplex PCR assay covering 54 Vbeta and 13 Jbeta segments. To correct PCR amplification bias, a synthetic template baseline was used for both primer optimization and computational correction. On the authors' methods: Reads were annotated to V, D and J genes according to IMGT and were analyzed with immunoSEQ Analyzer, with only productive sequences retained. Clonality was computed as one minus Shannon entropy normalized by log2 of the number of productive unique sequences. For each patient and control, public and private clones were evaluated among the 100 most prevalent clones. Clones were defined as Susac-specific if absent from the healthy and MS cohorts, from 1052 published viral clones and from other ImmuneACCESS disease sequences. The raw public reads went through TCRdb reprocessing: fastp at Q25, MiXCR clone calling, in-frame beta chains kept. Each entry merges the rows of one CDR3 protein and shows their most common DNA and genes. The V and J calls and clone size come from TCRdb's table, not from the authors' own analysis. The sample has about 83,000 distinct CDR3 sequences on record, roughly 96% of them singletons. Approximately 0.42% of the sample goes to the ten largest clones.

Peripheral blood CD8+ and CD4+ T cells from healthy donors, Susac syndrome patients and multiple sclerosis patients were profiled by high-throughput TCR beta sequencing. The Susac syndrome patients fulfilled recently defined diagnostic criteria for either definite or probable disease. Bulk CD8+ and CD4+ T cells were purified magnetically by negative isolation, whereas CD8+ TEMRA cells were enriched by FACS. Blood was drawn into EDTA tubes, processed within 24 hours, and PBMCs were isolated by density gradient centrifugation. PBMCs destined for TCR sequencing were cryopreserved in liquid nitrogen and later thawed in a 37 °C water bath. A purity of at least 90% was achieved for sorted or isolated CD4+, CD8+ and CD8+ TEMRA cells. As for this clonotype: Which antigen it targets is not known. It has no much larger one-base neighbor in the sample; base qualities were not kept.

The receptor was isolated from a human donor with Susac syndrome. The sample consisted of CD8+ T cells from PBMCs.

The CDR3 region reads CAWSVLGGGNTEAFF. The nucleotide sequence is given as TGTGCCTGGAGTGTACTCGGAGGGGGGAACACTGAAGCTTTCTTT. The chain is encoded by TRBV30 joined to TRBJ1-1; the best D guess is TRBD1, with 6 bases matching. CDR3 length: 15 amino acids, cysteine to phenylalanine. CDR3 DNA is the only sequence kept; it has 45 bases, read in frame from the first base. Between the V and J ends, shortened by 0 bases and 1 base respectively, the junction contains 12 bases. The CDR1 and CDR2 encoded by the germline V gene (reference sequence) are GTSNPN and SVGIG.